The 15 T cell receptor beta chains reported below all come from one sample, sequenced in a study of monozygotic twins with inflammatory bowel disease (dated by TCRdb to the late 2010s). Preparation of the library involved 5' RACE. Sequencing used an Illumina HiSeq 2500. TCRdb reprocessed the reads; each CDR3 protein sequence makes one entry, and DNA is unavailable. The sample table records around 380,000 distinct CDR3 sequences. The ten largest clones capture under 3% of the sample. Sequencing used blood. The receptors here all came from a human donor with ulcerative colitis or Crohn's disease, or a healthy co-twin of an affected twin (not recorded which).

The chain employs TRBV20-1 and TRBJ2-3; as DNA is missing, the TRBD1 call by TCRdb cannot be tested. The germline V gene encodes CDR1 DFQATT and CDR2 SNEGSKA (reference sequence). This CDR3 comprises 13 residues. The CDR3 here is CSARDTGWDTQYF.

This chain joins TRBV29-1 and TRBJ1-1; the TCRdb D gene call, TRBD1, has no DNA to confirm it. The CDR3 loop spans 17 amino acids. CDR1 is SQVTM, CDR2 ANQGSEA, per germline. The CDR3 spells CSVARDRGWFDDTEAFF.

The chain recombines TRBV9 with TRBJ2-1; the D call from TCRdb, TRBD1, cannot be confirmed without DNA. The V gene's germline CDR1 is SGDLS and CDR2 YYNGEE. CDR3 length: 15 amino acids. CDR3 region: CASSEGTGVYNEQFF. Looking up the rest from reference TRBV9 and TRBJ2-1 gives the full variable domain: DSGVTQTPKHLITATGQRVTLRCSPRSGDLSVYWYQQSLDQGLQFLIQYYNGEERAKGNILERFSAQQFPDLHSELNLSSLELGDSALYFCASSEGTGVYNEQFFGPGTRLTVL.

This chain uses TRBV6-6 with TRBJ1-6; TCRdb reports TRBD1, a call that lacks DNA to check it against. The CDR3 covers 13 residues. Germline-derived CDR1 and CDR2 are MNHNY and SVGAGI (reference sequence). The CDR3 loop is CASRQGDNSPLHF.

The rearrangement joins TRBV27 to TRBJ2-1. Germline values: CDR1 MNHEY, CDR2 SMNVEV (reference sequence). The CDR3 totals 14 residues. CDR3 in amino acids: CASSRRASYNEQFF.

The V call is TRBV19, the J call TRBJ2-2; TCRdb proposes TRBD2, but this gene call is untestable without DNA. The CDR3 covers 16 residues. Germline CDR1 and CDR2: LNHDA and SQIVND (reference sequence). The CDR3 is CASSSPRARRTGELFF.

This chain connects TRBV30 to TRBJ1-1; absent DNA, TCRdb's TRBD1 call cannot be checked. CDR3 length: 12 residues. Per germline, CDR1 GTSNPN and CDR2 SVGIG (reference sequence). CDR3 amino acids: CAWTRGNTEAFF.

The V and J genes are TRBV7-9 and TRBJ2-5; the D call from TCRdb, TRBD1, cannot be confirmed without DNA. The CDR3 has 14 amino acids. Germline CDR1 reads SEHNR; CDR2 reads FQNEAQ (reference sequence). The CDR3 here is CASSSTVGGKTQYF. Using reference TRBV7-9 and TRBJ2-5 for the parts outside the CDR3, the full variable domain is DTGVSQNPRHKITKRGQNVTFRCDPISEHNRLYWYRQTLGQGPEFLTYFQNEAQLEKSRLLSDRFSAERPKGSFSTLEIQRTEQGDSAMYLCASSSTVGGKTQYFGPGTRLLVL.

The V call is TRBV12-3 or TRBV12-4, the J call TRBJ1-1; TCRdb calls TRBD1, which cannot be checked without DNA. The length of the CDR3 is 14 residues. This CDR3 is CASSQQTGPTEAFF.

The rearrangement links TRBV20-1 to TRBJ2-5; there is no DNA to check the TCRdb D call of TRBD2. Germline CDR1 is DFQATT and CDR2 is SNEGSKA (reference sequence). CDR3 length: 17 amino acids. The CDR3 protein is CSPQKTGTSGRGETQYF.

This sequence joins TRBV21-1 and TRBJ2-7; TCRdb's assignment of TRBD2 cannot be checked, as there is no DNA. TRBV21-1 is termed a pseudogene. The CDR3 has 16 residues. This chain's CDR3 is CASSKGGGGELYEQYF.

V gene TRBV5-5 combines with J gene TRBJ1-2; the TRBD1 assignment by TCRdb is unverifiable without DNA. Germline assignment: CDR1 SGHKS and CDR2 YYEKEE (reference sequence). The CDR3 loop spans 15 amino acids. This CDR3 is CASSTRGQGFYGYTF.

The CDR3 here is CSVLEPGLAGTSYNEQFF. The chain uses TRBV29-1 and TRBJ2-1; as DNA is missing, the TRBD2 call by TCRdb cannot be tested. The CDR3 is 18 residues long. Germline lookup yields CDR1 SQVTM and CDR2 ANQGSEA.

The CDR3: CASTPGVGGSDEQFF. This chain connects TRBV7-9 to TRBJ2-1; TCRdb returns TRBD1, unconfirmable since there is no DNA. The CDR3 has 15 residues. Germline V gene data show CDR1 as SEHNR and CDR2 as FQNEAQ (reference sequence).

This chain connects TRBV5-5 to TRBJ2-5; the D call of TRBD1 rests on TCRdb alone, since no DNA is present to check it. CDR1 and CDR2 (germline): SGHKS, YYEKEE (reference sequence). The CDR3 has 14 residues. The CDR3 loop is CASSPDRGLKTQYF.